This T cell receptor (beta chain) was retrieved from a study of CD8 T cells in ankylosing spondylitis. As the method for making TCR beta libraries, quantitative 5'-RACE with molecular barcodes was used. A single record per CDR3 protein comes from TCRdb applying MiXCR to the 5' RACE reads. The repertoire holds about 360,000 distinct CDR3 sequences, approximately 14% seen once, with 1.1% in the top ten. This clonotype was detected a few times. Antigen unknown. Findings and caveats of the study: What appeared characteristic of ankylosing spondylitis blood was a TCR beta motif of under 10 highly homologous variants. Earlier work had already found some motif variants in reactive arthritis synovial fluid and blood.

This CDR3 region has 14 residues. Unmatched junction bases numbered 2, after V lost 4 bases and J lost 7 bases. Germline loops: CDR1 MGHRA, CDR2 YSYEKL. This sequence was found in a male donor with ankylosing spondylitis or in good health (not recorded which). The sample was blood, either unsorted or a sorted T cell fraction (not recorded which). The rearrangement links TRBV4-1 to TRBJ1-4, with 11 positions matching TRBD1. The CDR3 sequence: CASSRGTGGEKLFF. The CDR3 DNA reads as TGCGCCAGCAGCCGAGGGACAGGGGGTGAAAAACTGTTTTTT.